The clone carrying this T cell receptor beta chain was picked up many times. What it recognizes is unknown. These data are taken from a study of T cells in Graves' hyperthyroidism and ophthalmopathy. Study information: Peripheral blood sampling occurred at initial diagnosis, before any treatment. General study points: Researchers found most expanded thyroid clonotypes above 0.001 in blood as well. Stable hyperthyroidism was told apart from ophthalmopathy by a model built on 13 V-J features.

Diagnoses were established using clinical symptoms, serum thyroxine and TRAb, thyroid ultrasound and orbital computed tomography. Amplification yielded TCR beta CDR3 regions, with RNA transcripts as the source. HTBI primers were the set used in a first-round RT-PCR of the TCR CDR3. Each CDR3 protein is one row after TCRdb ran MiXCR on the multiplex PCR reads. Of some 490,000 distinct CDR3 sequences listed, more than 15% are singletons. Germline V gene lookup returns CDR1 MNHEY and CDR2 SMNVEV (reference sequence). There are 13 residues in the CDR3. V lost 5 bases to trimming and J lost 3 bases, with 11 bases between them.

This clonotype originated in a woman in her twenties or thirties with Graves' ophthalmopathy. This chain connects TRBV27 to TRBJ2-7, with TRBD1 as a possible D gene (6 bases). The sequenced sample consisted of blood. CDR3 residues: CASSITGYYEQYF. The DNA for the CDR3 is TGTGCCAGCAGTATTACAGGGTACTACGAGCAGTACTTC.